The clone carrying this T cell receptor beta chain was counted only a few times. Its antigen is unidentified. These data are taken from a study of regulatory T cells in long-lasting Graves disease. Study background: To qualify as persistent, Graves' disease required over 5 years of antithyroid drugs with positive TSH receptor antibodies. Study-wide results and limits: Few sampled subjects may have lowered accuracy. Persistent Graves' patients showed reduced TCR diversity versus newly diagnosed patients.

Described time point: persistent/refractory GD, antithyroid drugs over 5 years with positive TRAb. RNA from PBMCs was the source of the TCR library. Per American Thyroid Association guidelines, Graves' disease was diagnosed. Sequencing libraries for TCR beta were prepared with iRepertoire HTBI primers and Arm-PCR of CDR3 regions. One entry per CDR3 protein results from TCRdb running MiXCR on the multiplex PCR reads. This sample carries 400,000 to 500,000 distinct CDR3 sequences, over 20% of them seen once, and the ten largest clones take roughly an eighth. The CDR3 is made up of 13 amino acids. V was pared by 5 bases and J by 0 bases, with 10 bases between. The V gene's germline CDR1 is DFQATT and CDR2 SNEGSKA (reference sequence).

Sequenced material: peripheral blood mononuclear cells (PBMCs), taken when the disease was refractory, from a patient treated with antithyroid drugs. The chain uses TRBV20-1 and TRBJ1-1, with D tentatively TRBD1 (5 bases). The receptor was derived from a female donor with Graves disease. The chain's CDR3 is CSAWGNMNTEAFF. As DNA, the CDR3 is TGCAGTGCTTGGGGGAACATGAACACTGAAGCTTTCTTT.